This T cell receptor beta chain originates from a study of T-cell memory formation after mild COVID-19. Study at large: Clusters were largely donor specific. Study outcomes and limitations: CD4+ bias marked clones expanding day 15 to 37, unlike balanced contracting clones. CD8+ contracting clones occupied EMRA, while CD4+ ones occupied mainly CM and EM.

With regard to this clonotype: Its matching antigen is unknown.

Libraries for TCRalpha and TCRbeta carried sample barcodes and unique molecular identifiers via 5'RACE. TCRdb reanalysed the 5' RACE reads using MiXCR and keeps one entry per CDR3 protein. The table shows about 50,000 distinct CDR3 sequences, with 7.3% occurring only once. Looked up from germline, CDR1 is KGHDR and CDR2 is SFDVKD. V gave up 9 bases and J gave up 7 bases, with 15 bases separating them. CDR3 length: 14 amino acids. The chain has TRBV24-1 and TRBJ1-6; D gene ambiguous. The material sequenced was PBMCs or a T cell subset sorted from them (not recorded which). This TCR was sampled from a man aged 18 to 29 who had mild COVID-19 (a few samples of this study predate the infection). Cell type and time point are not known. The DNA for the CDR3 is TGTGCCACCCCACGCGGTGCGGGCAATTCACCCCTCCACTTT. The encoded protein is CATPRGAGNSPLHF.